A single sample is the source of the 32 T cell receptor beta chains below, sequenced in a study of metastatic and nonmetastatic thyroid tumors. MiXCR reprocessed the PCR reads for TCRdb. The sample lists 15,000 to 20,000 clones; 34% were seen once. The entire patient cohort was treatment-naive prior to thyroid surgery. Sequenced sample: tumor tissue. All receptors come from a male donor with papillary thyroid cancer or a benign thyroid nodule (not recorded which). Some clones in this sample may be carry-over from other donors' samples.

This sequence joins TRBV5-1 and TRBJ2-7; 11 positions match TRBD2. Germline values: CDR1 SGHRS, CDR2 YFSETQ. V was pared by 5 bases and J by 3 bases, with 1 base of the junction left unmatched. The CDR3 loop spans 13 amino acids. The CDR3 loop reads CASRTSGNYEQYF. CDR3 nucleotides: TGCGCCAGCAGGACTAGCGGGAACTACGAGCAGTACTTC.

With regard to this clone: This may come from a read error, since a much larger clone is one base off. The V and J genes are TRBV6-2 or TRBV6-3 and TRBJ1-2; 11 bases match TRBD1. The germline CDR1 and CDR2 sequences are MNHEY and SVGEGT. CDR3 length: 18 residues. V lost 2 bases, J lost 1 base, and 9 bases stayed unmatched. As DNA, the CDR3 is TGTGCCAGCAGTTACCACCTGTGGGGACAGGGGGTTAACTATGGCTACACCTTC. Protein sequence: CASSYHLWGQGVNYGYTF.

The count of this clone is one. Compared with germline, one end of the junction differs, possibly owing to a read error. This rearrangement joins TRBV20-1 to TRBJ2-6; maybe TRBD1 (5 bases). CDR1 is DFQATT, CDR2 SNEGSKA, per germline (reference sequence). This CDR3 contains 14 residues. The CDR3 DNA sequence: TGCAGTGCTATTTTGTCGACTGGGGCGAACGTCCTGACTTTC. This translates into CSAILSTGANVLTF.

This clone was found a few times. CDR3 sequence reads: CASSTLVGWEDEQYF. DNA for the CDR3: TGTGCCAGCAGTACACTAGTGGGCTGGGAGGACGAGCAGTACTTC. The chain links TRBV6-2 or TRBV6-3 to TRBJ2-7, with a weak D call TRBD2 (6 bases). The germline V gene has CDR1 MNHEY and CDR2 SVGEGT. V was shortened by 5 bases and J by 5 bases, with 19 bases between the two germline ends. The CDR3 is 15 amino acids.

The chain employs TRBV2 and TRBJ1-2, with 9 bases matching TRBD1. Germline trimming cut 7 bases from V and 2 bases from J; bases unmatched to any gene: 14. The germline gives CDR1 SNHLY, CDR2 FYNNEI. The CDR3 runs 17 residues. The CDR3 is CASISARGQGSNYGYTF. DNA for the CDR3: TGTGCCAGCATCAGCGCACGGGGACAGGGCTCAAACTATGGCTACACCTTC.

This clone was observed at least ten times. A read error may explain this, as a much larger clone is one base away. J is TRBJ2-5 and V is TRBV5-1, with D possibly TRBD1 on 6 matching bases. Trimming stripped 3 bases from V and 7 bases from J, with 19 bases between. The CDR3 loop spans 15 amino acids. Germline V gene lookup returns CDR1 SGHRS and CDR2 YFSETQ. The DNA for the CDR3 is TGCGCCAGCAGCTATGAGGGACACCTCAGGGCGACCCAGTACTTC. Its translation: CASSYEGHLRATQYF.

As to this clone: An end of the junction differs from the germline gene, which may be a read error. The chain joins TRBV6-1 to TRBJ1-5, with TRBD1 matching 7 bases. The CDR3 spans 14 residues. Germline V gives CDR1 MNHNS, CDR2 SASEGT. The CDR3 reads CASSRRGGGQPQHF. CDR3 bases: TGTGCCAGCAGTAGGAGAGGGGGCGGGCAGCCCCAACATTTT.

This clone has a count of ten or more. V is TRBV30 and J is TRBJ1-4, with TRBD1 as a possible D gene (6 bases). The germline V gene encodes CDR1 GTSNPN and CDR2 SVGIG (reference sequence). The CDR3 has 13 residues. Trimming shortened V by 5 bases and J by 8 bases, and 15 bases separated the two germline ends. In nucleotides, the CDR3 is TGTGCCTGGGCAGACAGGTTTGAAGAAAAACTGTTTTTT. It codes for CAWADRFEEKLFF.

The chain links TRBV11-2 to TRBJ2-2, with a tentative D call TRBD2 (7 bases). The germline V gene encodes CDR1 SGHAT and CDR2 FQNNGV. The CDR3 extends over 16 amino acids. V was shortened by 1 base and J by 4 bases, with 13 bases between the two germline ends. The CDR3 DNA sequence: TGTGCCAGCAGCTTAGTGGGGGGGCCAGTCACCGGGGAGCTGTTTTTT. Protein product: CASSLVGGPVTGELFF.

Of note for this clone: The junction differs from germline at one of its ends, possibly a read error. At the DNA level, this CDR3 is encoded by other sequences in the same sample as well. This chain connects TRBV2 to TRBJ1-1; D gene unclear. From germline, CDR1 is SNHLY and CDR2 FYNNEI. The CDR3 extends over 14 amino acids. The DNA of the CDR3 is TGTGCCAGCGAGCGGCGTAACAAGAACACTGAAGCCTTCTTT. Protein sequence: CASERRNKNTEAFF.

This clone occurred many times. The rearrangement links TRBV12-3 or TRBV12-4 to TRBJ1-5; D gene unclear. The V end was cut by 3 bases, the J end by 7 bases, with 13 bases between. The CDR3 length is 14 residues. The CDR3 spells CASSFGSGSQPQHF. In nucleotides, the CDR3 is TGTGCCAGCAGTTTTGGTTCAGGCTCCCAGCCCCAGCATTTT.

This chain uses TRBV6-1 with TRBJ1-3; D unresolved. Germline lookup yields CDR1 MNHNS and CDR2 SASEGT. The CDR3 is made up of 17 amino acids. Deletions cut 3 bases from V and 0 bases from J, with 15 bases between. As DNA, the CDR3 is TGTGCCAGCAGTGACCCCACCGACACTTCCTCTGGAAACACCATATATTTT. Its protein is CASSDPTDTSSGNTIYF.

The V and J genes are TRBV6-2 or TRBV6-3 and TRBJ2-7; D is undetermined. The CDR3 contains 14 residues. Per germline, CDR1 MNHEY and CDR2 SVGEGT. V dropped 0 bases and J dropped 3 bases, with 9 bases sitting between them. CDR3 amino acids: CASSYSTGGYEQYF. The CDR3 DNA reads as TGTGCCAGCAGTTACTCAACGGGCGGCTACGAGCAGTACTTC.

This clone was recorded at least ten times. This CDR3 is CASSLWGREGTDTQYF. Written as DNA, the CDR3 is TGTGCCAGCAGTTTATGGGGTAGGGAGGGCACAGATACGCAGTATTTT. V is TRBV28 and J is TRBJ2-3; TRBD2 might be the D (6 bases). From germline, CDR1 is MDHEN and CDR2 SYDVKM. Trimming left V 0 bases short and J 1 base short, with 11 bases between. The length of the CDR3 is 16 residues.

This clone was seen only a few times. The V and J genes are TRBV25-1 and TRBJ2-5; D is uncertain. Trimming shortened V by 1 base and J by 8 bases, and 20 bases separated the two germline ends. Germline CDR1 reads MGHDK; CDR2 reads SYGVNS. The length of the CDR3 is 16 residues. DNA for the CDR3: TGTGCCAGCAGTGAATGGGTAACGGGTGTTGAGGATACCCAGTACTTC. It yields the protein CASSEWVTGVEDTQYF.

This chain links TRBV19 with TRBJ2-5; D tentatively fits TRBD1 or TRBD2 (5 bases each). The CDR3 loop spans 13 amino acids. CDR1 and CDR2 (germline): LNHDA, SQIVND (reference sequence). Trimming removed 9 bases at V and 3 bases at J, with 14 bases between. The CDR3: CASRRDQKETQYF. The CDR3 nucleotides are TGTGCCAGCCGCCGGGACCAAAAAGAGACCCAGTACTTC. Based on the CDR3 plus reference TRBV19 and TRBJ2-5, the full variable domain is DGGITQSPKYLFRKEGQNVTLSCEQNLNHDAMYWYRQDPGQGLRLIYYSQIVNDFQKGDIAEGYSVSREKKESFPLTVTSAQKNPTAFYLCASRRDQKETQYFGPGTRLLVL.

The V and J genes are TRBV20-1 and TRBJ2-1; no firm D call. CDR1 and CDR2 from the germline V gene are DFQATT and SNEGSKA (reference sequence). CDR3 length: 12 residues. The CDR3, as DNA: TGCAGGAGTGCTGCAGGCGACAATGAGCAGTTCTTC. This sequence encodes CRSAAGDNEQFF.

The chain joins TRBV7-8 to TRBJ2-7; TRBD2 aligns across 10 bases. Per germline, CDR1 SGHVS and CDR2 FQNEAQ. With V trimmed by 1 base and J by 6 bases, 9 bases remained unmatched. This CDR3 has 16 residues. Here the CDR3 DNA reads TGTGCCAGCAGCTTAGTGACTCTTGGGACTAGCGTCGAGCAGTACTTC. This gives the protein CASSLVTLGTSVEQYF. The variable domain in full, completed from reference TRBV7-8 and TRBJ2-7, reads GAGVSQSPRYKVAKRGQDVALRCDPISGHVSLFWYQQALGQGPEFLTYFQNEAQLDKSGLPSDRFFAERPEGSVSTLKIQRTQQEDSAVYLCASSLVTLGTSVEQYFGPGTRLTVT.

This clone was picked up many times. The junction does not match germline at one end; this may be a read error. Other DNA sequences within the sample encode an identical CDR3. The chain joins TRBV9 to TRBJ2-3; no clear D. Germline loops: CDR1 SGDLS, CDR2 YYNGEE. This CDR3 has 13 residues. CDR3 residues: CASSVEEMDTQYF. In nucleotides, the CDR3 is TGTGCCAGCAGTGTAGAAGAGATGGATACGCAGTATTTT.

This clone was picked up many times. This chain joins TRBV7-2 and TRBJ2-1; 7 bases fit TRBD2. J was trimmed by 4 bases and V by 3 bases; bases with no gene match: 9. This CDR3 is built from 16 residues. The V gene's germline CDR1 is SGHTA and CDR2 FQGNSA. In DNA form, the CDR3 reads TGTGCCAGCAGCTTTTATGCGGGAGTCGGGTACAATGAGCAGTTCTTC. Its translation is CASSFYAGVGYNEQFF.

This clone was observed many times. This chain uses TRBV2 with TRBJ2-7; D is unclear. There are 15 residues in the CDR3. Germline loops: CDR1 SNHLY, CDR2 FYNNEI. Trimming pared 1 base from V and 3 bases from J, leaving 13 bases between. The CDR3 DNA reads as TGTGCCAGCAGTGAAGGATATGACCCCGGCTACGAGCAGTACTTC. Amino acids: CASSEGYDPGYEQYF.

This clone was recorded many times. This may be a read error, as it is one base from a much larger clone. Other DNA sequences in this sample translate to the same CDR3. DNA of the CDR3: TGTGCCAGCAGTTTGGGCAGGAGAGCTAACTGTGGCTACACCTTC. This gives the protein CASSLGRRANCGYTF. The chain joins TRBV27 to TRBJ1-2; D gene uncertain. CDR3 size: 15 residues. From germline, CDR1 is MNHEY and CDR2 SMNVEV (reference sequence).

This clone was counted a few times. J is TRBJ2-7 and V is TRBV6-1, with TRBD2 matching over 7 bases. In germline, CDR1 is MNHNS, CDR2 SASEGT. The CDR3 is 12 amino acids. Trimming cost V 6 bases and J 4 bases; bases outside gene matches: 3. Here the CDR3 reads CASSHGRYEQYF. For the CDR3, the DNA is TGTGCCAGCAGCCACGGGAGGTACGAGCAGTACTTC.

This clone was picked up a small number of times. CDR3 nucleotides: TGTGCCAGCAGTGCCGGGACAAACAATGAGCAGTTCTTC. Its protein is CASSAGTNNEQFF. This sequence joins TRBV6-4 and TRBJ2-1; possibly TRBD1 for D (6 bases). Germline V lookup: CDR1 MRHNA, CDR2 SNTAGT. Between the trimmed V and J ends, which lost 4 bases and 5 bases, there was a span of 9 bases. This CDR3 contains 13 residues.

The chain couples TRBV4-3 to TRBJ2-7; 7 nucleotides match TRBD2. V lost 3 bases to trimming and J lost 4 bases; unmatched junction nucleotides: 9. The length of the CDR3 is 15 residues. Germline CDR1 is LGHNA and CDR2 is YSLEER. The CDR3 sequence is CASSHGAAGVYEQYF. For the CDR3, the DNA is TGCGCCAGCAGCCATGGGGCTGCGGGAGTTTACGAGCAGTACTTC.

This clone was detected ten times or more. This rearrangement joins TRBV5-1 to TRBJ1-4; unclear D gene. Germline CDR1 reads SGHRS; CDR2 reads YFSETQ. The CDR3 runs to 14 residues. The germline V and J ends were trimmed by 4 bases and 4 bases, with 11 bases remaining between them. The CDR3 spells CASSRGSFNEKLFF. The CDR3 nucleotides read TGCGCCAGCAGCCGGGGATCATTTAATGAAAAACTGTTTTTT.

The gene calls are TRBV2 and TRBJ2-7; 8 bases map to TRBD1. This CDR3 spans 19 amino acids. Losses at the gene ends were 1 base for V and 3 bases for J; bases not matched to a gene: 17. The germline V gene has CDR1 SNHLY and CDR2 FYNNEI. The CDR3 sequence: CASSEGQGASVGVVYEQYF. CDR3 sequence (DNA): TGTGCCAGCAGTGAAGGGCAGGGGGCGTCAGTAGGAGTTGTCTACGAGCAGTACTTC.

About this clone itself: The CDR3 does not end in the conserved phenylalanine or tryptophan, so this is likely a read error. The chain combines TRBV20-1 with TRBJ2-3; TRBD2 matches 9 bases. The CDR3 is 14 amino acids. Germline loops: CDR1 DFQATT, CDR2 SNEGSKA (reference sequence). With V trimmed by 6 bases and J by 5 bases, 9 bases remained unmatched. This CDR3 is CSAHSGSGVDTQYL. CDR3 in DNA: TGCAGTGCACATAGCGGGAGCGGGGTAGATACGCAGTATTTG.

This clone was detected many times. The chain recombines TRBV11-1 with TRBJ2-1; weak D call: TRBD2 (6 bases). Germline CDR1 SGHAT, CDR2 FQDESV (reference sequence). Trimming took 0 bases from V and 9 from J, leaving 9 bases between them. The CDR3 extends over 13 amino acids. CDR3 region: CASSLAFGGEQFF. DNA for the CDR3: TGTGCCAGCAGCTTAGCCTTCGGGGGTGAGCAGTTCTTC.

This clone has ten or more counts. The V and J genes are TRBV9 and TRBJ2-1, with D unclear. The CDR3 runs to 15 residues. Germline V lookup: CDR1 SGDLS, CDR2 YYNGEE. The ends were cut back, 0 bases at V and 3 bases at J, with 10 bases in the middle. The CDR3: CASSVVGQNYNEQFF. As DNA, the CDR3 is TGTGCCAGCAGCGTAGTCGGGCAGAACTACAATGAGCAGTTCTTC.

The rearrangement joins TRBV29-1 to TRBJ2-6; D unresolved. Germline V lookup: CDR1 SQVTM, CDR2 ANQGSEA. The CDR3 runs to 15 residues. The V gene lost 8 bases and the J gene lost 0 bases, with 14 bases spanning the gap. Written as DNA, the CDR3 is TGCAGCTCAGACCTCGGCCCCTCTGGGGCCAACGTCCTGACTTTC. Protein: CSSDLGPSGANVLTF.

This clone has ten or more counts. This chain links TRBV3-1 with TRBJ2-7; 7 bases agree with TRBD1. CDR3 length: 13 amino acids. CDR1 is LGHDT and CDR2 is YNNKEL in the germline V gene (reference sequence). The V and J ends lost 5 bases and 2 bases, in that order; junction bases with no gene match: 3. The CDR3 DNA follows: TGTGCCAGCAGCTCGACAGGGCCCTACGAGCAGTACTTC. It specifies CASSSTGPYEQYF.